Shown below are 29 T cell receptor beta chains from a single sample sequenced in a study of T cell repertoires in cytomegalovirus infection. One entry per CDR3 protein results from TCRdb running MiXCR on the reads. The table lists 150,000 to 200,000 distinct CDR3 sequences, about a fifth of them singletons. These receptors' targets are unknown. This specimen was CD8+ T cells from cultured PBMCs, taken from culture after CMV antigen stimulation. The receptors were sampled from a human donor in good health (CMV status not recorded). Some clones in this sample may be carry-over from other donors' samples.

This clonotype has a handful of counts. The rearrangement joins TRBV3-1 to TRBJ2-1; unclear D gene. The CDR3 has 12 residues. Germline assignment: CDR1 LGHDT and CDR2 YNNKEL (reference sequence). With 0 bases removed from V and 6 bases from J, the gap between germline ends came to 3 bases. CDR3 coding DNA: TGTGCCAGCAGCCAAGATTTCAATGAGCAGTTCTTC. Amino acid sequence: CASSQDFNEQFF.

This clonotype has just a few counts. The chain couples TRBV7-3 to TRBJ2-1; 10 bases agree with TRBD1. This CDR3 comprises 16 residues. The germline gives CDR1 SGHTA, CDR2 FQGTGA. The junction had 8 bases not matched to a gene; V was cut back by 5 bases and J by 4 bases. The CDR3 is CASSNRQGAGYNEQFF. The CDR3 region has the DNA TGTGCCAGCAGCAATCGACAGGGGGCAGGGTACAATGAGCAGTTCTTC.

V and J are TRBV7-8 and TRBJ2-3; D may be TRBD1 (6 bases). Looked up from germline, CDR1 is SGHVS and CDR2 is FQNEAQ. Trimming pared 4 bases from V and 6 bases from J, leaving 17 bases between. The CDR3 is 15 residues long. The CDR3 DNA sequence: TGTGCCAGCAGCTCTCCAACAGGGTTTTCGGATACGCAGTATTTT. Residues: CASSSPTGFSDTQYF.

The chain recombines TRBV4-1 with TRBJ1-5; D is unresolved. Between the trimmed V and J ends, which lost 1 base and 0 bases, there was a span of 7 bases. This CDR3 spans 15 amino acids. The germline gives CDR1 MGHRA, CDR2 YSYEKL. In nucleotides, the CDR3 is TGCGCCAGCAGCCAAGGCCCGATTAGCAATCAGCCCCAGCATTTT. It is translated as CASSQGPISNQPQHF.

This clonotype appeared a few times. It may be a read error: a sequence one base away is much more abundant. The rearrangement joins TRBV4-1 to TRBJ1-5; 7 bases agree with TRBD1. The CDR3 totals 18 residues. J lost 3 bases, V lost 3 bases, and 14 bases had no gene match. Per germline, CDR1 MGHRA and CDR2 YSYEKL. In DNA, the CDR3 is TGCGCCAGCAGCCAGATTGTGACAGGGTCTATAATCAATCAGCCCCAGCATTTT. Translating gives CASSQIVTGSIINQPQHF.

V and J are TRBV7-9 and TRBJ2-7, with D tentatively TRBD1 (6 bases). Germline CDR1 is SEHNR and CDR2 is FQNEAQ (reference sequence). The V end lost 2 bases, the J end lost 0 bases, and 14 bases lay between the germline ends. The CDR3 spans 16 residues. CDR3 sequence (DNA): TGTGCCAGCAGCTTACAACGGGACACCCACTCCTACGAGCAGTACTTC. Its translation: CASSLQRDTHSYEQYF. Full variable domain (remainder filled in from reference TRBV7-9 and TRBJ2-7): DTGVSQNPRHKITKRGQNVTFRCDPISEHNRLYWYRQTLGQGPEFLTYFQNEAQLEKSRLLSDRFSAERPKGSFSTLEIQRTEQGDSAMYLCASSLQRDTHSYEQYFGPGTRLTVT.

CDR3 in DNA: TGTGCCAGCAATCCGGGACAGGGGTTCTCTGGAAACACCATATATTTT. This encodes CASNPGQGFSGNTIYF. The chain joins TRBV12-3 or TRBV12-4 to TRBJ1-3, with TRBD1 identical over 10 bases. J gave up 0 bases and V 7 bases, and 6 bases lay outside the gene matches. The CDR3 covers 16 residues.

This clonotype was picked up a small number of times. CDR3 nucleotide sequence: TGTGCCAGCAGCTTATTTATCGGGGAGAGCACAGATACGCAGTATTTT. Encoded protein: CASSLFIGESTDTQYF. The chain combines TRBV7-8 with TRBJ2-3; TRBD2 is a possible D gene (5 bases). This CDR3 contains 16 residues. Looked up from germline, CDR1 is SGHVS and CDR2 is FQNEAQ. V lost 2 bases, J lost 0 bases, and 12 bases lay in between. Using reference TRBV7-8 and TRBJ2-3 for the parts outside the CDR3, the full variable domain is GAGVSQSPRYKVAKRGQDVALRCDPISGHVSLFWYQQALGQGPEFLTYFQNEAQLDKSGLPSDRFFAERPEGSVSTLKIQRTQQEDSAVYLCASSLFIGESTDTQYFGPGTRLTVL.

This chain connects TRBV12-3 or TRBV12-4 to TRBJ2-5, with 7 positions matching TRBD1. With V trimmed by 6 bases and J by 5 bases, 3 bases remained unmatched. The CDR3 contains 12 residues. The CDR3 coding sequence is TGTGCCAGCAGGGGACAGTCGGAGACCCAGTACTTC. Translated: CASRGQSETQYF.

CDR3 protein: CASSILQENTEAFF. Written as DNA, the CDR3 is TGTGCCAGCAGTATTTTACAGGAGAACACTGAAGCTTTCTTT. This rearrangement joins TRBV12-3 or TRBV12-4 to TRBJ1-1; D is perhaps TRBD1 (5 bases). Trimming pared 5 bases from V and 1 base from J, leaving 11 bases between. This CDR3 has 14 amino acids.

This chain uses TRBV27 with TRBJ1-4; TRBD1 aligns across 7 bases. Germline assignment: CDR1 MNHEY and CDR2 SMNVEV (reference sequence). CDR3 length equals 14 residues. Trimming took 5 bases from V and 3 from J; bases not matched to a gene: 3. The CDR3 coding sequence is TGTGCCAGCAGTAAGGGGACAGCTAATGAAAAACTGTTTTTT. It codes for CASSKGTANEKLFF.

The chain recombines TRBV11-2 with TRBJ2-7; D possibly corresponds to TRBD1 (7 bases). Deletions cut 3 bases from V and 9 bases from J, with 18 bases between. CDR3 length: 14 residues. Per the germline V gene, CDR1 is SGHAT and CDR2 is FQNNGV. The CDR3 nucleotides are TGTGCCAGCAGCTTGGGACGACAGGGACTTTGGCAGTACTTC. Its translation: CASSLGRQGLWQYF.

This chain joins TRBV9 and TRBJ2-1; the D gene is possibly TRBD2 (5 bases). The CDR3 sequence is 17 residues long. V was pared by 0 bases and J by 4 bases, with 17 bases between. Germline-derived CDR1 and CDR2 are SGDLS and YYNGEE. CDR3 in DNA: TGTGCCAGCAGCGTAGAACCGGACTTTCTCCCTTACAATGAGCAGTTCTTC. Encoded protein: CASSVEPDFLPYNEQFF.

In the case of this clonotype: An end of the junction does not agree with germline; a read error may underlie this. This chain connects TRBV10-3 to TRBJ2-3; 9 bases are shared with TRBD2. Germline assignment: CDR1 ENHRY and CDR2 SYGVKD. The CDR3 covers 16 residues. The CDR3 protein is CDISESTGLAPNTQYF. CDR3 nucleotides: TGTGACATCAGTGAGTCCACAGGACTAGCGCCGAATACGCAGTATTTT.

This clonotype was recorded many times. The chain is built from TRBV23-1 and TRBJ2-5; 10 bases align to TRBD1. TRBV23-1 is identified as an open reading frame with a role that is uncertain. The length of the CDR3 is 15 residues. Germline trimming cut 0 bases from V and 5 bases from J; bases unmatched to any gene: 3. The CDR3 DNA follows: TGCGCCAGCAGTCAATCCCGGGACAGGGGTGAGACCCAGTACTTC. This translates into CASSQSRDRGETQYF.

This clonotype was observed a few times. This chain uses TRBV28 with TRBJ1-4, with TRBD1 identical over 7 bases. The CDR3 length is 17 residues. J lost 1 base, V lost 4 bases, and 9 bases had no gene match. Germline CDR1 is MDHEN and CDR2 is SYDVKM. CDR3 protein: CASSSTAQGRTNEKLFF. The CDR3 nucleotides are TGTGCCAGCAGTTCCACCGCACAGGGGCGAACTAATGAAAAACTGTTTTTT. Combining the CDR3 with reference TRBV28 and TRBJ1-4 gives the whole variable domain DVKVTQSSRYLVKRTGEKVFLECVQDMDHENMFWYRQDPGLGLRLIYFSYDVKMKEKGDIPEGYSVSREKKERFSLILESASTNQTSMYLCASSSTAQGRTNEKLFFGSGTQLSVL.

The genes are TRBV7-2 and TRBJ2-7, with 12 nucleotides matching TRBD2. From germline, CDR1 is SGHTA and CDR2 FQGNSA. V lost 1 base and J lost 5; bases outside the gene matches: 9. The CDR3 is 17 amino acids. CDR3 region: CASSLGWASGGGNEQYF. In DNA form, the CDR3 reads TGTGCCAGCAGCTTAGGATGGGCTAGCGGGGGGGGGAACGAGCAGTACTTC.

The DNA of the CDR3 is TGTGCCAGCAGTCCCACGGGGAGTCAGCCCCAGCATTTT. It yields the protein CASSPTGSQPQHF. The chain employs TRBV7-9 and TRBJ1-5; no clear D gene. The germline gives CDR1 SEHNR, CDR2 FQNEAQ (reference sequence). The CDR3 sequence is 13 residues long. Trimming left V 6 bases short and J 6 bases short, with 12 bases between. Filled out from reference TRBV7-9 and TRBJ1-5, the complete variable domain reads DTGVSQNPRHKITKRGQNVTFRCDPISEHNRLYWYRQTLGQGPEFLTYFQNEAQLEKSRLLSDRFSAERPKGSFSTLEIQRTEQGDSAMYLCASSPTGSQPQHFGDGTRLSIL.

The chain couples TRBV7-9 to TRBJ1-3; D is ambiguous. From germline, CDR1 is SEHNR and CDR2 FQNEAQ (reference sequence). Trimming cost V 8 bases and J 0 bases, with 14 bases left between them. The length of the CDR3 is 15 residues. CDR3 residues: CASELPGPSGNTIYF. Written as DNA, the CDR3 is TGTGCCAGCGAGCTGCCCGGGCCCTCTGGAAACACCATATATTTT.

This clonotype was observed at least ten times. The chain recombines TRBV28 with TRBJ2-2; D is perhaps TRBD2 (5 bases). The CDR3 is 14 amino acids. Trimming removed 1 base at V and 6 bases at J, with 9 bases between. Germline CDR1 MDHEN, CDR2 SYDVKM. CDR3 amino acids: CASSLFSASGELFF. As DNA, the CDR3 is TGTGCCAGCAGTTTATTTAGCGCATCCGGGGAGCTGTTTTTT.

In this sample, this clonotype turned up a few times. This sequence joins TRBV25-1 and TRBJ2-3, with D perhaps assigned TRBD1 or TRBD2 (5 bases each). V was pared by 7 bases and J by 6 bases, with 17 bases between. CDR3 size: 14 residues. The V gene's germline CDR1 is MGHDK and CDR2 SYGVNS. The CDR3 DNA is TGTGCCAGCACCCTCAACCTAGGGGACGATACGCAGTATTTT. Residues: CASTLNLGDDTQYF.

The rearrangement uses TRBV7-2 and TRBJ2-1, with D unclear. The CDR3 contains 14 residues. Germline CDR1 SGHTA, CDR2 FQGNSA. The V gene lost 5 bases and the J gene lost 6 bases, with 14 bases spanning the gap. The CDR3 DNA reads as TGTGCCAGCAGCCTCTCGGACCTATTCAATGAGCAGTTCTTC. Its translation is CASSLSDLFNEQFF.

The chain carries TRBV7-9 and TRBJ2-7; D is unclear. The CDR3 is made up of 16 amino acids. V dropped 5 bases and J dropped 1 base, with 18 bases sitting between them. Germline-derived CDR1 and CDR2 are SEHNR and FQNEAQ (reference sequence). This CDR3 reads CASSGDPGLESYEQYF. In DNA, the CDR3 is TGTGCCAGCAGCGGGGATCCGGGCCTAGAGTCCTACGAGCAGTACTTC.

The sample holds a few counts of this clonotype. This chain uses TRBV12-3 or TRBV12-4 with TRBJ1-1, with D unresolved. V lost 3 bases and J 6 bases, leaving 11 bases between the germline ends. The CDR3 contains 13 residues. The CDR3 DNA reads TGTGCCAGCAGTTTGCCAGGAGACCCTGAAGCTTTCTTT. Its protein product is CASSLPGDPEAFF.

The DNA for the CDR3 is TGTGCCAGCAGTTCCTATGCCGGGACAGGGTTTATCGATGAGCAGTTCTTC. It codes for CASSSYAGTGFIDEQFF. J is TRBJ2-1 and V is TRBV12-3 or TRBV12-4; 9 bases line up with TRBD1. The CDR3 is made up of 17 amino acids. With 4 bases clipped from V and 8 bases from J, the junction kept 15 bases outside the gene matches.

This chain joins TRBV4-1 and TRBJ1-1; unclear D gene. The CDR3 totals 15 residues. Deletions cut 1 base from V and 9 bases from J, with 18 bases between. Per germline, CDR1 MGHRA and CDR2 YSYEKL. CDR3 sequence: CASSQVGGSFKQAFF. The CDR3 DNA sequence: TGCGCCAGCAGCCAAGTGGGAGGTAGTTTTAAGCAAGCTTTCTTT.

For the CDR3, the DNA is TGTGCTAGTGCCCCGGACGGGGCAAGCAATCAGCCCCAGCATTTT. It translates to CASAPDGASNQPQHF. The chain links TRBV12-5 to TRBJ1-5, with D tentatively TRBD1 (5 bases). The germline CDR1 and CDR2 sequences are LGHNT and FRNRAP. The CDR3 spans 15 residues. V shed 7 bases and J shed 1 base, with 14 bases lying between them. Filled out from reference TRBV12-5 and TRBJ1-5, the complete variable domain reads DARVTQTPRHKVTEMGQEVTMRCQPILGHNTVFWYRQTMMQGLELLAYFRNRAPLDDSGMPKDRFSAEMPDATLATLKIQPSEPRDSAVYFCASAPDGASNQPQHFGDGTRLSIL.

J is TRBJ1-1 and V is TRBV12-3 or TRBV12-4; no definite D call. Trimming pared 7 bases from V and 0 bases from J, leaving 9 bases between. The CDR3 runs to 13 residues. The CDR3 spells CASTPTMNTEAFF. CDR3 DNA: TGTGCCAGCACCCCGACTATGAACACTGAAGCTTTCTTT.

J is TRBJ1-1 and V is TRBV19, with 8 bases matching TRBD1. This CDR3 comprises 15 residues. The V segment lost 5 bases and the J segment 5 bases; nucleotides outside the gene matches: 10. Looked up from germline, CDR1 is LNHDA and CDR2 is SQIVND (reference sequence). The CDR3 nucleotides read TGTGCCAGTAGTCCCCCAGACAGGGGCAGGACTGAAGCTTTCTTT. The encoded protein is CASSPPDRGRTEAFF.